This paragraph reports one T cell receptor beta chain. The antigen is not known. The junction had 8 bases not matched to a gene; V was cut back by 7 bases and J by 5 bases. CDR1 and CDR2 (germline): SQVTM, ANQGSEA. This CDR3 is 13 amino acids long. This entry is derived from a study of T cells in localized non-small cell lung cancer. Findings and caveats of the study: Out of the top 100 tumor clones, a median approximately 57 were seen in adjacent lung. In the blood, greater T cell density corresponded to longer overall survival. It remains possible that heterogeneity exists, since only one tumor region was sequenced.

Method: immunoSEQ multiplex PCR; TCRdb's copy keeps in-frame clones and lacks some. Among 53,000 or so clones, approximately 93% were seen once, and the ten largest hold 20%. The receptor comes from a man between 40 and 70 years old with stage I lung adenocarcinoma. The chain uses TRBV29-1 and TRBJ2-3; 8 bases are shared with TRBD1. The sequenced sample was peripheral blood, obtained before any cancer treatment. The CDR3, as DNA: TGCAGCGACTTGGACAGGGCGAAAGATACGCAGTATTTT. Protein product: CSDLDRAKDTQYF.